The rows below give T cell receptor beta chains drawn from one sample of a study of cytomegalovirus exposure and HLA in healthy donors. Profiling relied on immunoSEQ multiplex PCR, and the TCRdb table lists in-frame clones only, not all of them. This sample has about 150,000 clones; 65% to 80% occur once, and the top ten carry approximately 3.8%. Sequencing was performed on PBMCs. Every receptor here comes from a male donor in good health and CMV-seronegative. CDR3s include the opening cysteine and the closing phenylalanine or tryptophan. D genes are given only for firm matches. Expanded clones are given a class, and other clones once, few, many or no size at all.

J gene	clone size	V gene	D gene	CDR3 protein	CDR3 DNA
TRBJ2-3	.	TRBV6-1	TRBD2	CASSVSAGAADTQYF	TGTGCCAGCAGTGTAAGTGCGGGAGCTGCAGATACGCAGTATTTT
TRBJ2-2	.	TRBV7-2	.	CASSLVGQGLNTGELFF	TGTGCCAGCAGCTTAGTGGGTCAGGGGCTGAACACCGGGGAGCTGTTTTTT
TRBJ2-7	.	TRBV10-3	.	CAISDVSQSSYEQYF	TGTGCCATCAGTGATGTCAGTCAATCCTCCTACGAGCAGTACTTC
TRBJ2-7	.	TRBV29-1	.	CSVGVGGNNEQYF	TGCAGCGTTGGGGTGGGGGGTAACAACGAGCAGTACTTC
TRBJ2-1	.	TRBV7-7	TRBD2	CASSSGTRTEQFF	TGTGCTAGCAGTTCAGGGACTAGGACTGAGCAGTTCTTC
TRBJ2-7	.	TRBV18	TRBD1	CASSPGTGVEEQYF	TGTGCCAGCTCACCCGGGACAGGGGTTGAAGAGCAGTACTTC
TRBJ1-1	.	TRBV18	.	CASSPRIKQGYTEAFF	TGTGCCAGCTCACCACGGATTAAGCAGGGTTACACTGAAGCTTTCTTT
TRBJ2-7	.	TRBV7-9	TRBD2	CVLGTSRREQYF	TGTGTCCTCGGGACTAGCAGGCGCGAGCAGTACTTC
TRBJ1-2	.	TRBV7-2	.	CASSLAGEGYTF	TGTGCCAGCAGCTTAGCCGGGGAGGGCTACACCTTC
TRBJ2-7	.	TRBV29-1	.	CSVKENAASYEQYF	TGCAGCGTCAAAGAAAATGCGGCCTCCTACGAGCAGTACTTC
TRBJ1-3	.	TRBV7-9	TRBD1	CASSLQGFSGNTIYF	TGTGCCAGCAGTTTACAGGGGTTCTCTGGAAACACCATATATTTT
TRBJ1-2	.	TRBV18	.	CASSSDRLLGYGYTF	TGTGCCAGCTCATCAGACAGACTGCTAGGCTATGGCTACACCTTC
TRBJ2-7	.	TRBV10-2	.	CASSESGPPYEQYF	TGCGCCAGCAGTGAGTCGGGGCCTCCCTACGAGCAGTACTTC
TRBJ1-6	.	TRBV18	.	CASSPLQSSYNSPLHF	TGTGCCAGCTCACCTCTGCAGTCCTCCTATAATTCACCCCTCCACTTT
TRBJ2-7	few	TRBV10-1	.	CASSEGQAGNEQYF	TGCGCCAGCAGTGAAGGCCAAGCCGGGAACGAGCAGTACTTC
TRBJ2-7	.	TRBV7-9	TRBD1	CASSYPGQGTEQYF	TGTGCCAGCAGCTACCCGGGACAGGGCACCGAGCAGTACTTC
TRBJ2-5	.	TRBV7-3	TRBD1	CASSLTGGKTQYF	TGTGCCAGCAGCTTGACAGGGGGAAAGACCCAGTACTTC
TRBJ1-2	few	TRBV27	TRBD1	CASRGGGRGQRGYGYTF	TGTGCCAGCAGGGGGGGCGGCAGGGGGCAGCGGGGCTATGGCTACACCTTC
TRBJ2-3	.	TRBV10-3	.	CAISRLARQNTDTQYF	TGTGCCATCAGTCGGCTAGCTCGCCAAAACACAGATACGCAGTATTTT
TRBJ2-7	.	TRBV10-3	.	CAISEPGLSIWEQYF	TGTGCCATCAGTGAGCCGGGACTGAGTATTTGGGAGCAGTACTTC
TRBJ2-5	few	TRBV10-3	TRBD1	CAISESGWGTGETQYF	TGTGCCATCAGTGAGTCGGGTTGGGGGACAGGAGAGACCCAGTACTTC
TRBJ2-7	.	TRBV7-9	.	CASSLMREGGATSYEQYF	TGTGCCAGCAGCCTAATGAGGGAGGGGGGTGCAACGTCCTACGAGCAGTACTTC
TRBJ2-1	.	TRBV6-4	.	CASSDSAGSYNEQFF	TGTGCCAGCAGTGACTCGGCGGGATCCTACAATGAGCAGTTCTTC
TRBJ2-3	.	TRBV7-8	TRBD2	CASSLELADTDTQYF	TGTGCCAGCAGCTTAGAACTAGCGGACACAGATACGCAGTATTTT
TRBJ2-7	.	TRBV27	.	CASSHTGKGSYEQYF	TGTGCCAGCTCCCACACAGGAAAGGGCTCCTACGAGCAGTACTTC
TRBJ2-3	.	TRBV27	.	CASSSLIVGDPDTQYF	TGTGCCAGCAGTTCCCTCATAGTGGGAGACCCAGATACGCAGTATTTT
TRBJ2-3	.	TRBV19	TRBD2	CASTPTSGGRTDTQYF	TGTGCCAGTACCCCAACTAGCGGGGGTCGCACAGATACGCAGTATTTT
TRBJ2-4	.	TRBV6-6	.	CASSSQGGLAKNIQYF	TGTGCCAGCAGTTCACAGGGGGGGTTAGCCAAAAACATTCAGTACTTC
TRBJ2-1	once	TRBV5-6	.	CASSSGGGFNEQFF	TGTGCCAGCAGCTCGGGCGGAGGATTCAATGAGCAGTTCTTC
TRBJ2-7	.	TRBV5-8	.	CASSLDREFYEQYF	TGTGCCAGCAGCTTGGACAGGGAATTCTACGAGCAGTACTTC
TRBJ1-1	few	TRBV6-1	TRBD1	CASSEVPGYLTGDTEAFF	TGTGCCAGCAGTGAAGTTCCGGGTTATCTGACAGGGGACACTGAAGCTTTCTTT
TRBJ1-3	.	TRBV18	.	CASSLSGQTGNTIYF	TGTGCCAGCTCATTATCCGGACAGACCGGAAACACCATATATTTT
TRBJ1-4	.	TRBV30	TRBD1	CAWSLPQGEKLFF	TGTGCCTGGAGTCTACCACAGGGGGAAAAACTGTTTTTT
TRBJ2-1	.	TRBV7-9	TRBD2	CASSPKAPGLAWGEQFF	TGTGCCAGCAGCCCAAAGGCCCCGGGACTAGCCTGGGGTGAGCAGTTCTTC
TRBJ2-7	.	TRBV5-6	TRBD2	CASSGSGRATYEQYF	TGTGCCAGCAGCGGAAGCGGGAGGGCCACCTACGAGCAGTACTTC
TRBJ1-1	.	TRBV27	.	CASRTGGLNTEAFF	TGTGCCAGCAGAACCGGGGGGCTGAACACTGAAGCTTTCTTT
TRBJ1-5	.	TRBV14	.	CASSQDSVRPQHF	TGTGCCAGCAGCCAAGATAGCGTGCGGCCCCAGCATTTT
TRBJ2-7	.	TRBV5-5	.	CASSLEVRTYEQYF	TGTGCCAGCAGCTTGGAGGTCAGGACCTACGAGCAGTACTTC
TRBJ1-1	.	TRBV6-5	TRBD1	CASSGHRGLNTEAFF	TGTGCCAGCAGTGGTCACAGGGGTCTGAACACTGAAGCTTTCTTT
TRBJ1-1	few	TRBV11-3	.	CASSLEARLPGHGAEAFF	TGTGCCAGCAGCTTAGAGGCCCGTCTTCCGGGACATGGGGCTGAAGCTTTCTTT
TRBJ2-6	.	TRBV5-5	TRBD1	CASSTGQGAAGANGLTF	TGTGCCAGCAGCACCGGACAGGGGGCAGCTGGGGCCAACGGCCTGACTTTC
TRBJ1-5	few	TRBV7-2	.	CASSPDGHSNQPQHF	TGTGCCAGCAGCCCCGACGGACATAGCAATCAGCCCCAGCATTTT
TRBJ1-5	few	TRBV6-1	.	CASSEWRTEIYQPQHF	TGTGCCAGCAGTGAATGGCGGACAGAGATATATCAGCCCCAGCATTTT
TRBJ2-1	.	TRBV7-6	.	CASSLSHRQFF	TGTGCCAGCAGCTTATCCCACAGGCAGTTCTTC
TRBJ2-7	.	TRBV6-1	.	CASSYRWDNSYEQYF	TGTGCCAGCAGCTATCGGTGGGACAACTCCTACGAGCAGTACTTC
TRBJ2-3	once	TRBV25-1	.	CASSESGDTQYF	TGTGCCAGCAGTGAATCAGGAGATACGCAGTATTTT
TRBJ2-1	.	TRBV2	.	CASTVSGRYNEQFF	TGTGCCAGCACAGTTAGCGGACGTTACAATGAGCAGTTCTTC
TRBJ2-5	.	TRBV7-9	TRBD1	CASSSGQGAGETQYF	TGTGCCAGCAGCTCCGGACAGGGGGCGGGGGAGACCCAGTACTTC
TRBJ2-3	.	TRBV19	.	CASSMQGYTDTQYF	TGTGCCAGTAGTATGCAGGGATACACAGATACGCAGTATTTT
TRBJ2-1	.	TRBV7-3	TRBD2	CASSPRLAGGEQFF	TGTGCCAGCAGCCCCCGACTAGCGGGAGGTGAGCAGTTCTTC
TRBJ2-1	.	TRBV11-3	.	CASSLGGRAGEQFF	TGTGCCAGCAGCTTAGGGGGCAGGGCCGGTGAGCAGTTCTTC
TRBJ1-3	few	TRBV27	.	CASSLFLGNTIYF	TGTGCCAGCAGTTTATTCCTCGGAAACACCATATATTTT
TRBJ2-4	.	TRBV2	TRBD2	CASRQGTSGRALLAKNSQYF	TGTGCCAGCAGGCAGGGTACTAGCGGGAGGGCCCTCCTAGCCAAAAACAGTCAGTACTTC
TRBJ2-7	.	TRBV5-6	TRBD2	CASSLFGREVYEQYF	TGTGCCAGCAGCTTGTTCGGGAGGGAGGTCTACGAGCAGTACTTC
TRBJ2-1	.	TRBV10-1	.	CASSAGGTSYNEQFF	TGCGCCAGCAGTGCCGGTGGGACATCGTACAATGAGCAGTTCTTC
TRBJ1-5	.	TRBV7-2	.	CASSLDTGTQPQHF	TGTGCCAGCAGCTTAGATACAGGGACTCAGCCCCAGCATTTT
TRBJ2-3	.	TRBV6-5	.	CASSYESGSGDTQYF	TGTGCCAGCAGTTACGAAAGTGGTAGCGGAGATACGCAGTATTTT
TRBJ2-5	.	TRBV19	TRBD2	CASSISGTSGGARETQYF	TGTGCCAGTAGTATATCCGGGACTAGCGGGGGGGCCCGGGAGACCCAGTACTTC
TRBJ2-5	.	TRBV7-3	.	CASSPQGYGETQYF	TGTGCCAGCAGCCCTCAGGGGTATGGAGAGACCCAGTACTTC